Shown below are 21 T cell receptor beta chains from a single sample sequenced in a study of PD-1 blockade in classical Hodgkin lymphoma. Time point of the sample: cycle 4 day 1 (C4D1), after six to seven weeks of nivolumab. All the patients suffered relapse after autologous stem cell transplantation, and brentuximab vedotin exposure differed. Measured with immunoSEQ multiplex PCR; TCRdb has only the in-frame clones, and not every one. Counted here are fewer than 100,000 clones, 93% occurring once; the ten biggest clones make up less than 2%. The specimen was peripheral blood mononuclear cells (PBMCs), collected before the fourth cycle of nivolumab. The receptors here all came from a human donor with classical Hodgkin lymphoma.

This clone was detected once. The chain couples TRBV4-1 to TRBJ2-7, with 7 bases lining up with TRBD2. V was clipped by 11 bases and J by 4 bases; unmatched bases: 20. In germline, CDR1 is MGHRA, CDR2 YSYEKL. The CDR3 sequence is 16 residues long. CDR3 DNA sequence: TGCGCCCAGCAGAAGGAAAAGCGGGATGCCTCTTACGAGCAGTACTTC. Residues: CAQQKEKRDASYEQYF.

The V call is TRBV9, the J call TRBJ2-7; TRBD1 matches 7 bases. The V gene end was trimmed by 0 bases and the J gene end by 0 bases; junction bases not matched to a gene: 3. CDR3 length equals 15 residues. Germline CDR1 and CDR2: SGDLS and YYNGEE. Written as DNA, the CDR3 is TGTGCCAGCAGCGTAGGGACAGGCCTCTCCTACGAGCAGTACTTC. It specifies CASSVGTGLSYEQYF.

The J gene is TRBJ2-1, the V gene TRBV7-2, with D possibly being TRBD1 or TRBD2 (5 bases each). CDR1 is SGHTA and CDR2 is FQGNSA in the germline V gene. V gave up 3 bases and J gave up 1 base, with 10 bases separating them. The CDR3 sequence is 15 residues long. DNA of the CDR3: TGTGCCAGCAGCTTCCGGGACGGATCCTACAATGAGCAGTTCTTC. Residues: CASSFRDGSYNEQFF.

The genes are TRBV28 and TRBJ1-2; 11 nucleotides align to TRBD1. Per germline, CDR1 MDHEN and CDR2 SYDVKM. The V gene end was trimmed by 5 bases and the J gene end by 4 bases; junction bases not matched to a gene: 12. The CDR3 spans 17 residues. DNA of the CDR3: TGTGCCAGCAGTATATCGGGGGGACAGGGGGGATTCTATGGCTACACCTTC. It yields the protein CASSISGGQGGFYGYTF.

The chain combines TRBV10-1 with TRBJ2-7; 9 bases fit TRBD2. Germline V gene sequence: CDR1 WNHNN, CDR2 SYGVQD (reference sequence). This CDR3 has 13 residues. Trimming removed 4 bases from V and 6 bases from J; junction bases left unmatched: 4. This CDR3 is CASSGSGRSEQYF. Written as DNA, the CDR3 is TGCGCCAGCAGTGGTAGCGGGAGATCCGAGCAGTACTTC.

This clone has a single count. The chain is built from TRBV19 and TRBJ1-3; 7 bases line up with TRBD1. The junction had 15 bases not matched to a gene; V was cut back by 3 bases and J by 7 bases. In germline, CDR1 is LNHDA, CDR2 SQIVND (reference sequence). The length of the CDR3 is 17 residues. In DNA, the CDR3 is TGTGCCAGTAGTATGGAAGCTCGATCGACAGGGAGGAACACCATATATTTT. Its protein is CASSMEARSTGRNTIYF.

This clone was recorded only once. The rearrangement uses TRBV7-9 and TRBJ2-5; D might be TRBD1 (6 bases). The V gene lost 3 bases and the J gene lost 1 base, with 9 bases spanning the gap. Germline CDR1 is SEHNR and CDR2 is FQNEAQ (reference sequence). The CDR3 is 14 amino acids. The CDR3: CASSLGALQETQYF. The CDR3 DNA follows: TGTGCCAGCAGCTTGGGGGCTCTCCAAGAGACCCAGTACTTC.

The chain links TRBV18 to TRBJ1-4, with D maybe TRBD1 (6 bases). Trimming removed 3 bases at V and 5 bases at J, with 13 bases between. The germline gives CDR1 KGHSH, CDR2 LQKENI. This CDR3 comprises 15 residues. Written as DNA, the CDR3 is TGTGCCAGCTCACCCCCGGAGAGGGGGAATGAAAAACTGTTTTTT. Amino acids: CASSPPERGNEKLFF.

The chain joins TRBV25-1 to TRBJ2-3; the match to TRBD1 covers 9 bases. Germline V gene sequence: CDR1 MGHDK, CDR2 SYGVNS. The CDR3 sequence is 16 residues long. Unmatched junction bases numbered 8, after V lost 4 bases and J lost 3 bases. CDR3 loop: CASSGQYRGQTDTQYF. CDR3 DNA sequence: TGTGCCAGCAGTGGCCAGTACAGGGGGCAAACAGATACGCAGTATTTT. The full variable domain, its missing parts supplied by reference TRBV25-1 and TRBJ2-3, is EADIYQTPRYLVIGTGKKITLECSQTMGHDKMYWYQQDPGMELHLIHYSYGVNSTEKGDLSSESTVSRIRTEHFPLTLESARPSHTSQYLCASSGQYRGQTDTQYFGPGTRLTVL.

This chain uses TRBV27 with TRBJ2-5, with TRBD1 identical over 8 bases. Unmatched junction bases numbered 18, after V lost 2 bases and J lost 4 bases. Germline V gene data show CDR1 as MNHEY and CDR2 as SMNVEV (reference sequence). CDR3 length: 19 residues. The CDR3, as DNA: TGTGCCAGCAGTTTAGTGGGTTGGGCTTCAGGGGGCCGTAGAGAGACCCAGTACTTC. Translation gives CASSLVGWASGGRRETQYF.

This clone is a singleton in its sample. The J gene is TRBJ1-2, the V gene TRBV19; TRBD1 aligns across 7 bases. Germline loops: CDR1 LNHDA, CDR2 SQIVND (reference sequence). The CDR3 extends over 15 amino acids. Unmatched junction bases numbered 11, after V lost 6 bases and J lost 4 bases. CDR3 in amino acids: CASRPGQGEVYGYTF. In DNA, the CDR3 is TGTGCCAGTAGACCGGGTCAGGGGGAAGTCTATGGCTACACCTTC.

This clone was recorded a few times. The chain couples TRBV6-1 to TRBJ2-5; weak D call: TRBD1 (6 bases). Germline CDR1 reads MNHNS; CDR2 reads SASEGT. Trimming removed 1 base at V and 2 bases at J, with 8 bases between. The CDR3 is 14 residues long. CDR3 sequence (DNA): TGTGCCAGCAGTGAAGGACAGGAACAAGAGACCCAGTACTTC. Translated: CASSEGQEQETQYF.

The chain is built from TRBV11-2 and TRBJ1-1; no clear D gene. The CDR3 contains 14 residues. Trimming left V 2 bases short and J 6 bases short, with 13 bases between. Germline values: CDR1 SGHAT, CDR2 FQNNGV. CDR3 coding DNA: TGTGCCAGCAGCTTATCGGGCGAGGACCCTGAAGCTTTCTTT. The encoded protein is CASSLSGEDPEAFF.

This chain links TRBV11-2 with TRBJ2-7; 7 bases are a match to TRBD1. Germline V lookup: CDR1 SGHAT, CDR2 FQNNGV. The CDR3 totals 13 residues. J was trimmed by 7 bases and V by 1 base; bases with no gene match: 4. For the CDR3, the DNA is TGTGCCAGCAGCTTAGTAAGGGGGCATGAGCAGTACTTC. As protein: CASSLVRGHEQYF. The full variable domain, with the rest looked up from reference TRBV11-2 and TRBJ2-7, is EAGVAQSPRYKIIEKRQSVAFWCNPISGHATLYWYQQILGQGPKLLIQFQNNGVVDDSQLPKDRFSAERLKGVDSTLKIQPAKLEDSAVYLCASSLVRGHEQYFGPGTRLTVT.

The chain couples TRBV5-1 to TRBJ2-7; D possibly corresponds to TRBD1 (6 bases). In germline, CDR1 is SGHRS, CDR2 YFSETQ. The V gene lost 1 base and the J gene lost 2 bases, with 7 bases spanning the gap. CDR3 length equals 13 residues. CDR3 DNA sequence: TGCGCCAGCAGCTTGACAGGGACCTACGAGCAGTACTTC. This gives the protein CASSLTGTYEQYF.

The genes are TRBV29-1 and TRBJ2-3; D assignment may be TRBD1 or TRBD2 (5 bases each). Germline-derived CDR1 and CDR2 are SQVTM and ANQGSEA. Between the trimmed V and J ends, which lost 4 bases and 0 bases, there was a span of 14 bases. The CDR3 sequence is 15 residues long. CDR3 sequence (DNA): TGCAGCGTTGCCCGGGACGGCGGTAGCACAGATACGCAGTATTTT. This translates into CSVARDGGSTDTQYF.

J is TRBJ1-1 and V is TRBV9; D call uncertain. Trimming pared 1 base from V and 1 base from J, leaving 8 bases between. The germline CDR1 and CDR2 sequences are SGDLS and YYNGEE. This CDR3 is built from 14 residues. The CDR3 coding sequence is TGTGCCAGCAGCGTACTATTTGGGAACACTGAAGCTTTCTTT. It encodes CASSVLFGNTEAFF.

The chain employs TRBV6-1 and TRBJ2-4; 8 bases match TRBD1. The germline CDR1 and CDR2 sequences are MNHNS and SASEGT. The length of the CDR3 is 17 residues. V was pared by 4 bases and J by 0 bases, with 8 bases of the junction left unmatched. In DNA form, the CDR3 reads TGTGCCAGCAGTGTTATTGACAGGGGCATAGCCAAAAACATTCAGTACTTC. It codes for CASSVIDRGIAKNIQYF.

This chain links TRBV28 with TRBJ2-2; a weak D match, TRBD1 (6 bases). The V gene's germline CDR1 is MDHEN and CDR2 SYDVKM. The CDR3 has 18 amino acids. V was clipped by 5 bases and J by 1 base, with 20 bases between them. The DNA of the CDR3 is TGTGCCAGCAGTCGCCCGGGTTACAGGGCCAGGAACACCGGGGAGCTGTTTTTT. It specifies CASSRPGYRARNTGELFF.

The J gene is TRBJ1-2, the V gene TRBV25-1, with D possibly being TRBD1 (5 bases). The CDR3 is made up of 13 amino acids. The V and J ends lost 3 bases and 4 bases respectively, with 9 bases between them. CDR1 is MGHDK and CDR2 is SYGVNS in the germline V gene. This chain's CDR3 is CASSEPGFYGYTF. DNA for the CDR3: TGTGCCAGCAGTGAGCCAGGGTTCTATGGCTACACCTTC.

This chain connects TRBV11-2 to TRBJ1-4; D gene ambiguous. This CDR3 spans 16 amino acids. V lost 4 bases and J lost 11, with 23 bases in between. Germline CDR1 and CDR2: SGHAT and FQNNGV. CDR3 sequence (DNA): TGTGCCAGCAGCTCAAAGCTGTCGGAGCAAATAGGGAAACTGTTTTTT. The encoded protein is CASSSKLSEQIGKLFF.